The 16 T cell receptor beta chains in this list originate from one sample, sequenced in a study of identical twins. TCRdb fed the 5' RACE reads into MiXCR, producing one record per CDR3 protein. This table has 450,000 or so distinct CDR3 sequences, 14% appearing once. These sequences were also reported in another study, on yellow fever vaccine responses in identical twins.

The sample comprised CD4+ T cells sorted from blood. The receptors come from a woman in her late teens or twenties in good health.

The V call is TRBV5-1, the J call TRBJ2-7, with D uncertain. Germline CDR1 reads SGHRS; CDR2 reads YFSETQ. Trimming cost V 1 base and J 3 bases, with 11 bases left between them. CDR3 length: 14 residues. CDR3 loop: CASSLNIRSYEQYF. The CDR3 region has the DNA TGCGCCAGCAGCTTGAACATCCGGAGCTACGAGCAGTACTTC. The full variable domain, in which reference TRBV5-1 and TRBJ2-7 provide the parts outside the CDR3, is KAGVTQTPRYLIKTRGQQVTLSCSPISGHRSVSWYQQTPGQGLQFLFEYFSETQRNKGNFPGRFSGRQFSNSRSEMNVSTLELGDSALYLCASSLNIRSYEQYFGPGTRLTVT.

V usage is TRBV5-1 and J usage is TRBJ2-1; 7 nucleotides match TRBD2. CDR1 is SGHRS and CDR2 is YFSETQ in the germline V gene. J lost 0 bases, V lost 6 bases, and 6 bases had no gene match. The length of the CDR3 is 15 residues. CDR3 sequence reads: CASKVAGTSYNEQFF. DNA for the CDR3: TGCGCCAGCAAAGTAGCGGGTACCTCCTACAATGAGCAGTTCTTC.

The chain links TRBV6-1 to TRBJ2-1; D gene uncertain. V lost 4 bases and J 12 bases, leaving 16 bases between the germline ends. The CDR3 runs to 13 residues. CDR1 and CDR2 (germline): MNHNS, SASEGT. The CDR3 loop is CASSVGQIEVQFF. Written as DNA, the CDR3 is TGTGCCAGCAGTGTGGGCCAAATAGAGGTGCAGTTCTTC.

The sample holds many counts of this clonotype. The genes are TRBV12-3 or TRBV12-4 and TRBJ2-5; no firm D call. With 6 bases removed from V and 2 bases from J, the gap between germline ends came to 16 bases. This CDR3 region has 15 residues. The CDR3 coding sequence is TGTGCCAGCAGCCGTCGGTCGCCCCGACAAGAGACCCAGTACTTC. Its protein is CASSRRSPRQETQYF.

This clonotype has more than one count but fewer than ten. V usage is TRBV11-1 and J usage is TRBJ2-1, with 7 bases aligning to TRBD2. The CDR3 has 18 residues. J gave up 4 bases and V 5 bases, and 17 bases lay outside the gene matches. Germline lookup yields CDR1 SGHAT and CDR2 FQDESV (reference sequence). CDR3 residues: CASSPNLPGTKPYNEQFF. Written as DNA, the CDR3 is TGTGCCAGCAGCCCGAACTTGCCCGGGACTAAGCCATACAATGAGCAGTTCTTC.

The CDR3 coding sequence is TGTGCCAGCAGCTTCGACAAGGTGATTGGCTACACCTTC. Its protein product is CASSFDKVIGYTF. This chain joins TRBV11-2 and TRBJ1-2, with unresolved D. The V and J ends lost 3 bases and 7 bases respectively, with 12 bases between them. CDR3 length equals 13 residues. CDR1 is SGHAT and CDR2 is FQNNGV in the germline V gene.

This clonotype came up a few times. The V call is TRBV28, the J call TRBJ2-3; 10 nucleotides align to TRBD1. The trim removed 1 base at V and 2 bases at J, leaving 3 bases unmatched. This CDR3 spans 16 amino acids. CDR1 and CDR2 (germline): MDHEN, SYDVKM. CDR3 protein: CASSLLGTGATDTQYF. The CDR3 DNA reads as TGTGCCAGCAGTTTATTAGGGACAGGGGCCACAGATACGCAGTATTTT.

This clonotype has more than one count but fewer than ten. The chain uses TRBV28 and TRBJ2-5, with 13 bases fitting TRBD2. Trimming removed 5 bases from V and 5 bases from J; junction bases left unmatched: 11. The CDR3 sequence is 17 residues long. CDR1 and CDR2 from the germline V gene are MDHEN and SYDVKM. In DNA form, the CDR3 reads TGTGCCAGCAGTCCCCGGACTAGCGGGAGAGGGCGGGAGACCCAGTACTTC. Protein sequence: CASSPRTSGRGRETQYF.

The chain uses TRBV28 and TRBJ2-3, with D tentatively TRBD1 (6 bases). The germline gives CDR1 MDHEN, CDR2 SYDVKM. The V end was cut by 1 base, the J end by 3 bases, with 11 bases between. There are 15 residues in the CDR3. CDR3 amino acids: CASSLYRVSTDTQYF. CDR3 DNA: TGTGCCAGCAGTTTATACAGGGTCAGTACAGATACGCAGTATTTT.

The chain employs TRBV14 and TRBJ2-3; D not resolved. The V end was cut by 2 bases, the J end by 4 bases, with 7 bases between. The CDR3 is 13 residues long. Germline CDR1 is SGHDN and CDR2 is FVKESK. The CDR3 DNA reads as TGTGCCAGCAGCCAAAGCTTGGCAGATACGCAGTATTTT. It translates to CASSQSLADTQYF.

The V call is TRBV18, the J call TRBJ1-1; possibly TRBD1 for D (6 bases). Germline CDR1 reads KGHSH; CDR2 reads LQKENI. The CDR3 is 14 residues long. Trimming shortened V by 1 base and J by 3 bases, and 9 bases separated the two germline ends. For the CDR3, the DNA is TGTGCCAGCTCACCACTGGACAGCCACACTGAAGCTTTCTTT. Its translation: CASSPLDSHTEAFF.

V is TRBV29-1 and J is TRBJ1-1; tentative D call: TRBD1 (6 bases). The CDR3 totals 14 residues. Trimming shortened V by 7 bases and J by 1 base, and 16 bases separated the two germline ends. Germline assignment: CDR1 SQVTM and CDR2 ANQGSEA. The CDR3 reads CSGGKDSKNTEAFF. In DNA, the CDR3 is TGCAGCGGGGGGAAGGACAGTAAGAACACTGAAGCTTTCTTT.

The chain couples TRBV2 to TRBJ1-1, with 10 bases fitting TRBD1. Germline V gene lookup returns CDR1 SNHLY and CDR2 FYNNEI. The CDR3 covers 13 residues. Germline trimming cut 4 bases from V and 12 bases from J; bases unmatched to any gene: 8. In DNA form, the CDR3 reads TGTGCCAGCAGTGGGACAGGGGGTACTGAGACTTTCTTT. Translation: CASSGTGGTETFF.

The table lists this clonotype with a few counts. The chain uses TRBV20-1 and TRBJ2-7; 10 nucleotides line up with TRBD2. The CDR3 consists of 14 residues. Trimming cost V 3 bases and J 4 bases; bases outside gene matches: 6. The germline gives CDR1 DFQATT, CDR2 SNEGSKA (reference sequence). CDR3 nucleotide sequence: TGCAGTGCTAGTCAACCTAGCGGGGGATACGAGCAGTACTTC. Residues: CSASQPSGGYEQYF.

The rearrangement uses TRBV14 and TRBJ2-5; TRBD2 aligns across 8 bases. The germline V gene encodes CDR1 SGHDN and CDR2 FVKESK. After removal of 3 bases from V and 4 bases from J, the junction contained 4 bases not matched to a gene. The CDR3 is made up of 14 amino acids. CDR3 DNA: TGTGCCAGCAGCCACCCCGGACTAGCAGAGACCCAGTACTTC. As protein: CASSHPGLAETQYF.

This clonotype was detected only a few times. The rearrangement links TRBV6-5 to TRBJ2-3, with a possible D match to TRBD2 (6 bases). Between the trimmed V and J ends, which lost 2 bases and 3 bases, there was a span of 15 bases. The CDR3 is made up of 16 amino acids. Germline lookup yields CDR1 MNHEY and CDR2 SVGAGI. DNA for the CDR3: TGTGCCAGCAGTTACGACGGTATGGGGGGAACAGATACGCAGTATTTT. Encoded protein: CASSYDGMGGTDTQYF.